This T cell receptor beta chain was identified during a study of CD8+ T cells in alopecia areata. V was shortened by 0 bases and J by 7 bases, with 12 bases between the two germline ends. This CDR3 comprises 14 residues. In germline, CDR1 is GTSNPN, CDR2 SVGIG (reference sequence). In this sample, this clone turned up a few times. Extraction of RNA preceded its reverse transcription into cDNA, which served as the sequencing template. This table comes from immunoSEQ multiplex PCR, and its TCRdb copy is limited to in-frame clones, with some not included. The sample shows 150,000 or so clones, roughly 65% of them seen only once. Treatment meaning: oral pan-JAK inhibitor, 5-10 mg twice daily. Sorted out of PBMCs were CD4+ T cells and CD8+ T cells.

This TCR came from a human donor with alopecia areata. The specimen comprised CD4+ T cells sorted from blood, sampled at week 4, from a patient treated with tofacitinib. The gene calls are TRBV30 and TRBJ2-2; no firm D call. DNA of the CDR3: TGTGCCTGGAGTGTCGGAGTTTTCGGCGGGGAGCTGTTTTTT. Protein sequence: CAWSVGVFGGELFF.